The clone carrying this T cell receptor beta chain was seen only a few times. No antigen is known for it. Next came a second PCR, run for 7 to 11 cycles, which used a sample-barcoded 5' primer along with a J-beta primer mix. A template-switch adaptor that had 12 random nucleotides put a tag on each cDNA molecule. TCRdb reprocessed the 5' RACE reads via MiXCR and lists one record per CDR3 protein. The sample holds fewer than 900,000 distinct CDR3 sequences, 36% seen once. The entry originates in a study of blood T cells in healthy people across ages. Study-wide results and limits: It was not possible, with unsorted PBMCs, to conclusively compare naive and antigen-experienced cells.

After removal of 3 bases from V and 8 bases from J, the junction contained 2 bases not matched to a gene. The CDR3 runs to 12 residues. Material: blood. The chain combines TRBV12-3 or TRBV12-4 with TRBJ1-1, with 8 nucleotides matching TRBD1. The clonotype comes from a man younger than 35 in good health. CDR3 in amino acids: CASSLRTGEAFF. CDR3 nucleotides: TGTGCCAGCAGTTTGAGGACAGGGGAAGCTTTCTTT.